One and the same sample provided the 21 T cell receptor beta chains below, sequenced in a study of PD-L1 blockade in urothelial cancer. The protocol was immunoSEQ multiplex PCR, while the TCRdb copy is restricted to in-frame clones and leaves out a portion. Of 70,000 or so clones in the sample, 80% to 90% are singletons; the top ten hold about 4.5%. The sample here was PBMCs, taken around atezolizumab (anti-PD-L1) treatment. These TCRs come from a man between 65 and 80 years old with urothelial cancer.

This clone was observed a handful of times. This sequence joins TRBV19 and TRBJ2-1, with D possibly being TRBD2 (5 bases). Germline V lookup: CDR1 LNHDA, CDR2 SQIVND (reference sequence). This CDR3 has 14 residues. V was shortened by 3 bases and J by 6 bases, with 12 bases between the two germline ends. DNA of the CDR3: TGTGCCAGTAGTATCGGGCTAGCCCCCAATGAGCAGTTCTTC. It yields the protein CASSIGLAPNEQFF.

The chain combines TRBV6-1 with TRBJ1-6; tentative D call: TRBD1 (5 bases). This CDR3 has 15 amino acids. Germline values: CDR1 MNHNS, CDR2 SASEGT. V was cut by 2 bases and J by 9 bases, with 14 bases left in between. In DNA form, the CDR3 reads TGTGCCAGCAGTGAATCTGACCTAGGGGTTTCACCCCTCCACTTT. Translation: CASSESDLGVSPLHF.

This clone was detected only a few times. The V gene is TRBV27, the J gene TRBJ2-2; 7 nucleotides match TRBD1. The CDR3 length is 15 residues. With 5 bases clipped from V and 6 bases from J, the junction kept 9 bases outside the gene matches. From germline, CDR1 is MNHEY and CDR2 SMNVEV (reference sequence). The CDR3 sequence is CASSQQGIRAGELFF. The CDR3 nucleotides read TGTGCCAGCAGTCAACAGGGGATTCGGGCCGGGGAGCTGTTTTTT.

This chain links TRBV6-5 with TRBJ2-4; TRBD1 agrees at 7 bases. The CDR3 contains 14 residues. Per germline, CDR1 MNHEY and CDR2 SVGAGI. V dropped 4 bases and J dropped 6; count of bases not matched to a gene: 6. CDR3 in amino acids: CASSSDRRRNIQYF. CDR3 bases: TGTGCCAGCAGTTCGGACAGGCGTAGAAACATTCAGTACTTC.

This chain uses TRBV13 with TRBJ2-7; D may be TRBD2 (8 bases). Germline V gene lookup returns CDR1 PRHDT and CDR2 FYEKMQ (reference sequence). The length of the CDR3 is 14 residues. Trimming pared 8 bases from V and 3 bases from J, leaving 17 bases between. CDR3 bases: TGTGCCAGCTCCAGGGGGGGGACTAGCTACGAGCAGTACTTC. It codes for CASSRGGTSYEQYF.

The chain is built from TRBV6-6 and TRBJ2-7, with 8 bases aligning to TRBD1. The ends lost 9 bases at V and 3 bases at J; junction bases unmatched: 13. This CDR3 is built from 15 residues. Germline CDR1 is MNHNY and CDR2 is SVGAGI (reference sequence). The CDR3 nucleotides read TGTGCCAGTCTACTAACAGGGGGAAGTGTCTACGAGCAGTACTTC. This codes for CASLLTGGSVYEQYF.

The chain joins TRBV5-1 to TRBJ2-4; no clear D. Germline lookup yields CDR1 SGHRS and CDR2 YFSETQ. The ends were cut back, 0 bases at V and 8 bases at J, with 9 bases in the middle. This CDR3 has 13 amino acids. In nucleotides, the CDR3 is TGCGCCAGCAGCTTGGACATTTACGACATTCAGTACTTC. Translating it yields CASSLDIYDIQYF.

The V gene is TRBV9, the J gene TRBJ1-2; TRBD1 matches 8 bases. Germline assignment: CDR1 SGDLS and CDR2 YYNGEE. Trimming at V came to 4 bases and at J to 3 bases, leaving 5 bases not matched to a gene. The CDR3 loop spans 14 amino acids. In DNA form, the CDR3 reads TGTGCCAGCAGCTCCCAGACAGGGGACTATGGCTACACCTTC. Its protein is CASSSQTGDYGYTF.

The chain carries TRBV4-1 and TRBJ1-1, with D perhaps TRBD1 (5 bases). The CDR3 runs 14 residues. Per the germline V gene, CDR1 is MGHRA and CDR2 is YSYEKL. Trimming left V 1 base short and J 4 bases short, with 10 bases between. The CDR3 reads CASSQVWGGTEAFF. In DNA, the CDR3 is TGCGCCAGCAGCCAAGTTTGGGGGGGCACTGAAGCTTTCTTT.

The chain is built from TRBV5-4 and TRBJ2-1; TRBD2 matches at 14 bases. The CDR3 has 18 amino acids. Germline V gives CDR1 SGHNT, CDR2 YYREEE (reference sequence). After removal of 3 bases from V and 7 bases from J, the junction contained 12 bases not matched to a gene. CDR3 DNA: TGTGCCAGCAGCTCGGGACTAGCGGGAGTAGGGGGGAAAAATGAGCAGTTCTTC. This sequence encodes CASSSGLAGVGGKNEQFF.

The genes are TRBV2 and TRBJ2-7, with TRBD1 identical over 8 bases. The CDR3 runs to 12 residues. From germline, CDR1 is SNHLY and CDR2 FYNNEI. After removal of 8 bases from V and 3 bases from J, the junction contained 3 bases not matched to a gene. The CDR3 coding sequence is TGTGCCAGCGGGACAGGTTTCTACGAGCAGTACTTC. This translates into CASGTGFYEQYF.

The chain has TRBV5-8 and TRBJ2-1; D perhaps matches TRBD2 (6 bases). This CDR3 has 15 residues. The germline V gene has CDR1 SGHTS and CDR2 YDEGEE. The V end lost 5 bases, the J end lost 7 bases, and 19 bases lay between the germline ends. The CDR3 sequence: CASSSGTLAMNEQFF. The CDR3 nucleotides are TGTGCCAGCAGTTCCGGGACTCTGGCTATGAATGAGCAGTTCTTC.

This rearrangement joins TRBV19 to TRBJ1-2, with 7 bases fitting TRBD1. This CDR3 has 14 amino acids. The J segment lost 0 bases and the V segment lost 5 bases, leaving 3 bases of the junction unmatched. CDR1 and CDR2 from the germline V gene are LNHDA and SQIVND (reference sequence). This chain's CDR3 is CASSRQGSNYGYTF. The CDR3 coding sequence is TGTGCCAGTAGTCGACAGGGTTCTAACTATGGCTACACCTTC.

The V and J genes are TRBV28 and TRBJ2-2; no definite D call. The V end lost 7 bases, the J end lost 2 bases, and 11 bases lay between the germline ends. CDR3 length equals 14 residues. The V gene's germline CDR1 is MDHEN and CDR2 SYDVKM. CDR3 bases: TGTGCCAGCACCCCCCTGCGCAACACCGGGGAGCTGTTTTTT. Protein sequence: CASTPLRNTGELFF.

A single count supports this clone. The chain carries TRBV28 and TRBJ2-5; D not certain. Trimming took off 6 bases at V and 7 bases at J, with 9 bases between the two ends. Germline V gene lookup returns CDR1 MDHEN and CDR2 SYDVKM. The CDR3 spans 11 residues. The CDR3 loop reads CASRGETTQYF. CDR3 DNA sequence: TGTGCCAGCAGAGGAGAAACGACCCAGTACTTC.

The chain carries TRBV6-6 and TRBJ2-1; 13 positions agree with TRBD2. V lost 7 bases and J lost 7; bases outside the gene matches: 10. CDR1 MNHNY and CDR2 SVGAGI come from the germline V gene (reference sequence). The CDR3 has 16 residues. Here the CDR3 DNA reads TGTGCCAGCATTCAGAGGACTAGCGGGAGTGGAAATGAGCAGTTCTTC. This codes for CASIQRTSGSGNEQFF.

The chain combines TRBV5-1 with TRBJ1-1, with 11 positions matching TRBD1. The CDR3 has 13 amino acids. Germline V gene sequence: CDR1 SGHRS, CDR2 YFSETQ. The J segment lost 9 bases and the V segment lost 0 bases, leaving 1 base of the junction unmatched. In DNA, the CDR3 is TGCGCCAGCAGCTTGGGGGACAGGGGGAAAGCTTTCTTT. Protein: CASSLGDRGKAFF.

This clone has a handful of counts. J is TRBJ2-5 and V is TRBV5-1; TRBD2 matches 7 bases. CDR1 is SGHRS, CDR2 YFSETQ, per germline. With 4 bases clipped from V and 1 base from J, the junction kept 7 bases outside the gene matches. The CDR3 is made up of 15 amino acids. The CDR3: CASSKQRGPQETQYF. In DNA form, the CDR3 reads TGCGCCAGCAGCAAACAGCGGGGACCCCAAGAGACCCAGTACTTC.

The rearrangement joins TRBV9 to TRBJ1-1, with TRBD1 as a possible D gene (6 bases). In germline, CDR1 is SGDLS, CDR2 YYNGEE. The CDR3 has 16 amino acids. The germline V and J ends were trimmed by 0 bases and 1 base, with 13 bases remaining between them. The CDR3 DNA is TGTGCCAGCAGCGTAGAGGGGGGGGGCCGGAACACTGAAGCTTTCTTT. This encodes CASSVEGGGRNTEAFF.

This chain links TRBV19 with TRBJ1-5; D might be TRBD1 (6 bases). Per germline, CDR1 LNHDA and CDR2 SQIVND (reference sequence). Between the trimmed V and J ends, which lost 4 bases and 3 bases, there was a span of 13 bases. The CDR3 contains 15 residues. The DNA for the CDR3 is TGTGCCAGTAGTACTCCCACAGGGATCAATCAGCCCCAGCATTTT. Its translation: CASSTPTGINQPQHF.

The rearrangement links TRBV14 to TRBJ2-5; 10 bases align to TRBD2. The V gene end was trimmed by 6 bases and the J gene end by 4 bases; junction bases not matched to a gene: 5. The CDR3 sequence is 14 residues long. Germline V gene sequence: CDR1 SGHDN, CDR2 FVKESK. CDR3 DNA sequence: TGTGCCAGCAGGGCTATAGCGGGAGGAGAGACCCAGTACTTC. Translation: CASRAIAGGETQYF.